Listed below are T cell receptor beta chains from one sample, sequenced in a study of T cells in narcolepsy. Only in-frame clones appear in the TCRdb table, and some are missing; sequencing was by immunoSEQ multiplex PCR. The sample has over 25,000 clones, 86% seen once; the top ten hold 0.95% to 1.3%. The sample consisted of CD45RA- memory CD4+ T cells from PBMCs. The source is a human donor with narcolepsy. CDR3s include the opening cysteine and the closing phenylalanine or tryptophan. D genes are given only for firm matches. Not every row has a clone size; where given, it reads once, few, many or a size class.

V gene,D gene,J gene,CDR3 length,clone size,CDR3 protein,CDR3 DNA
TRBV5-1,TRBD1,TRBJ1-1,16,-,CASSLLPGQRNTEAFF,TGCGCCAGCAGCCTCCTTCCGGGACAGCGGAACACTGAAGCTTTCTTT
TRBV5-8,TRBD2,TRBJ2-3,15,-,CASSFPGLAPDTQYF,TGTGCCAGCAGCTTTCCGGGACTAGCGCCAGATACGCAGTATTTT
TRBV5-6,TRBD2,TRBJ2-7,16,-,CASSYKRGNRVGEQYF,TGTGCCAGCAGCTATAAGCGGGGTAATCGAGTGGGCGAGCAGTACTTC
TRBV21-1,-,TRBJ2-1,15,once,CASTLGGSSYNEQFF,TGTGCCAGCACCTTGGGGGGTAGCTCCTACAATGAGCAGTTCTTC
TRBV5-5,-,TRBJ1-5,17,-,CASSLALTAPSNQPQHF,TGTGCCAGCAGCTTGGCCCTTACTGCACCTAGCAATCAGCCCCAGCATTTT
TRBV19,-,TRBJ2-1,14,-,CASSPQGFDNEQFF,TGTGCCAGTAGTCCCCAGGGGTTCGACAATGAGCAGTTCTTC
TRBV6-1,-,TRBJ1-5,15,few,CASLAGQVSNQPQHF,TGTGCCAGCCTGGCGGGGCAGGTTAGCAATCAGCCCCAGCATTTT
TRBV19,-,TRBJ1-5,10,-,CAPWGQPQHF,TGTGCCCCGTGGGGACAGCCCCAGCATTTT
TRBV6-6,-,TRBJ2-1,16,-,CASSSPRDRSYNEQFF,TGTGCCAGCAGTTCCCCCCGGGACCGCTCCTACAATGAGCAGTTCTTC
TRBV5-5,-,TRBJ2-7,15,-,CASSLVGVGTYEQYF,TGTGCCAGCAGCTTGGTGGGGGTAGGGACCTACGAGCAGTACTTC
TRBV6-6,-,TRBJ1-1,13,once,CASSSSAGTEAFF,TGTGCCAGCAGTTCCTCCGCAGGCACTGAAGCTTTCTTT
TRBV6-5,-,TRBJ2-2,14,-,CASSGGPATGELFF,TGTGCCAGCAGTGGGGGGCCGGCCACCGGGGAGCTGTTTTTT
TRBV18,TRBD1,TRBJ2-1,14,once,CASSPRQGSNEQFF,TGTGCCAGCTCACCTAGACAGGGGAGCAATGAGCAGTTCTTC
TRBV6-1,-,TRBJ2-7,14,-,CASKGASKVYEQYF,TGTGCCAGCAAAGGGGCCTCAAAGGTTTACGAGCAGTACTTC
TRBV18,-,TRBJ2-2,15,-,CASSPPQGGTGELFF,TGTGCCAGCTCACCACCACAGGGAGGCACCGGGGAGCTGTTTTTT